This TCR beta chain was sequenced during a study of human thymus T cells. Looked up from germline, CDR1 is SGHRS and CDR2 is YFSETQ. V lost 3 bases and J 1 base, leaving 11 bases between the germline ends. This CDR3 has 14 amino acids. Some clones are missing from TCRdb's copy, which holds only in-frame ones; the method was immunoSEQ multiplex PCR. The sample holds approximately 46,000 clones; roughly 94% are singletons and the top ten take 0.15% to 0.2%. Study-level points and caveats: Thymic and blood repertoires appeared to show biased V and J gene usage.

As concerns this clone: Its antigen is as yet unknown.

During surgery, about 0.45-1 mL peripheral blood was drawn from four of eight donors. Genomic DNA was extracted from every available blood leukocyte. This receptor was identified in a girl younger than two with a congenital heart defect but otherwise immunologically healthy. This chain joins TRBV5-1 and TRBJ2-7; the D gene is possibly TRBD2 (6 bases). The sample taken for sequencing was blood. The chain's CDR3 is CASSSSGSSYEQYF. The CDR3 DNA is TGCGCCAGCAGCTCTTCCGGGAGTTCCTACGAGCAGTACTTC.